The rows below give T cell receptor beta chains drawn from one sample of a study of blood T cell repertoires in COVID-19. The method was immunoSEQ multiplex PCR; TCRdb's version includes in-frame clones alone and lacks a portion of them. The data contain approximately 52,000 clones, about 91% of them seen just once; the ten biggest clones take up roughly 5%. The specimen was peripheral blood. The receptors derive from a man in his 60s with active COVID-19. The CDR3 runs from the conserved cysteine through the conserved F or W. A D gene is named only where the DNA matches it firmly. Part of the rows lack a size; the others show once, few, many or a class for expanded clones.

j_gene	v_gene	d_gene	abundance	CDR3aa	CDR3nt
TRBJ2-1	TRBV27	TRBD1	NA	CASSLSRQGVPPSYNEQFF	TGTGCCAGCAGTTTATCGAGACAGGGTGTCCCCCCCTCCTACAATGAGCAGTTCTTC
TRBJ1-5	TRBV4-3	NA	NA	CASSQAREFFNQPQHF	TGCGCCAGCAGCCAGGCCCGGGAATTCTTCAATCAGCCCCAGCATTTT
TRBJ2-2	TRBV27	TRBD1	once	CASSWVSGTGKTGELFF	TGTGCCAGCAGTTGGGTATCCGGGACAGGGAAGACCGGGGAGCTGTTTTTT
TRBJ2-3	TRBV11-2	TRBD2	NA	CATETGRLSGSIGDTQYF	TGTGCCACGGAAACGGGACGTTTGAGCGGGAGTATAGGAGATACGCAGTATTTT
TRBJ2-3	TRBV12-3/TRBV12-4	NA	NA	CASRATGTDTQYF	TGTGCCAGCAGAGCCACAGGGACCGATACGCAGTATTTT
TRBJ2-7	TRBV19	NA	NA	CASSQFEGSYEQYF	TGTGCCAGTAGTCAATTCGAGGGATCGTACGAGCAGTACTTC
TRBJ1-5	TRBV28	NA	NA	CASKWPNGNQPQHF	TGTGCCAGCAAGTGGCCGAATGGCAATCAGCCCCAGCATTTT
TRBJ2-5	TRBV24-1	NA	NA	CATSDTFGETQYF	TGTGCCACCAGTGATACCTTCGGAGAGACCCAGTACTTC
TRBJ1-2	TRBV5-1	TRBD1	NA	CASSVGQGAEGYTF	TGCGCCAGCAGCGTGGGACAGGGGGCGGAGGGCTACACCTTC
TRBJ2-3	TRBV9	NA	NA	CASSVERVADTQYF	TGTGCCAGCAGCGTAGAGCGAGTTGCAGATACGCAGTATTTT
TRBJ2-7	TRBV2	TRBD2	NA	CASSEVTSGDEQYF	TGTGCCAGCAGTGAAGTGACTAGCGGGGACGAGCAGTACTTC
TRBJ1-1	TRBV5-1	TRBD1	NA	CASSLKGQGASEAFF	TGCGCCAGCAGCTTGAAGGGACAGGGGGCATCTGAAGCTTTCTTT
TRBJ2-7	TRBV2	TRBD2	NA	CASSEGVSGIGSDEQYF	TGTGCCAGCAGTGAAGGGGTTAGCGGGATAGGGAGTGACGAGCAGTACTTC
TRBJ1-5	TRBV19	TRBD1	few	CASSIGDRYSNQPQHF	TGTGCCAGTAGTATAGGGGACAGGTATAGCAATCAGCCCCAGCATTTT
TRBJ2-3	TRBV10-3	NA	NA	CAISWDSSDTQYF	TGTGCCATCAGTTGGGACTCTTCAGATACGCAGTATTTT
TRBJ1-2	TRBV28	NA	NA	CASSLPAGTNYGYTF	TGTGCCAGCAGTTTACCGGCAGGGACTAACTATGGCTACACCTTC
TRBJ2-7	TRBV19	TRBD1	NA	CASSMVTGAEQYF	TGTGCCAGTAGTATGGTCACAGGGGCCGAGCAGTACTTC
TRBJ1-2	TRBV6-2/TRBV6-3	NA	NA	CASSLRPAGVVGYTF	TGTGCCAGCAGCCTACGCCCGGCAGGGGTAGTTGGCTACACCTTC
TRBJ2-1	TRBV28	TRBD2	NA	CASSTAGTSGRVNEQFF	TGTGCCAGCAGTACCGCCGGGACTAGCGGGAGGGTCAATGAGCAGTTCTTC
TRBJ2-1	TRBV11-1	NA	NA	CASSFGGTYNEQFF	TGTGCCAGCAGCTTCGGGGGAACTTACAATGAGCAGTTCTTC
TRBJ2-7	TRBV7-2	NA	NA	CASSPKGGSRSYEQYF	TGTGCCAGCAGCCCCAAGGGGGGGAGTCGTTCCTACGAGCAGTACTTC
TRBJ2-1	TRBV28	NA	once	CASSFMNEQFF	TGTGCCAGCAGTTTCATGAATGAGCAGTTCTTC
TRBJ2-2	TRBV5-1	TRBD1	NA	CASSEGQGGTGELFF	TGCGCCAGCAGCGAGGGACAGGGCGGGACCGGGGAGCTGTTTTTT
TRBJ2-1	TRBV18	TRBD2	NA	CASSLLADSYNEQFF	TGTGCCAGCTCACTCCTAGCGGACTCCTACAATGAGCAGTTCTTC
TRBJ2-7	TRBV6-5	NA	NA	CASSYSRLHPTYEQYF	TGTGCCAGCAGTTACTCTCGACTACACCCAACCTACGAGCAGTACTTC
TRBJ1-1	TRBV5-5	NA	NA	CASSRESGSTEAFF	TGTGCCAGCAGCAGAGAGTCGGGGTCCACTGAAGCTTTCTTT
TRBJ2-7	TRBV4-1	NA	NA	CASSPQQAYEQYF	TGCGCCAGCTCCCCACAACAGGCCTACGAGCAGTACTTC
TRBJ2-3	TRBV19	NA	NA	CASSGRTEPFTDTQYF	TGTGCCAGTAGTGGACGGACAGAGCCATTCACAGATACGCAGTATTTT
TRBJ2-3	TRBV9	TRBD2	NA	CASSEASGRALTDTQYF	TGTGCCAGCAGCGAAGCTAGCGGGAGGGCCTTGACAGATACGCAGTATTTT
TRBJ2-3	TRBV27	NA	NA	CASKSGTDTQYF	TGTGCCAGTAAATCTGGCACAGATACGCAGTATTTT
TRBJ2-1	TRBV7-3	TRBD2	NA	CASSQEGTSAYNEQFF	TGTGCCAGCAGCCAAGAGGGGACTAGCGCCTACAATGAGCAGTTCTTC
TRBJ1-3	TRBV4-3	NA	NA	CASSALTGGGNTIYF	TGCGCCAGCAGCGCCCTGACAGGCGGTGGAAACACCATATATTTT
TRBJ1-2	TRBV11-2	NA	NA	CASSLGGNPGGYTF	TGTGCCAGCAGCTTAGGCGGCAACCCGGGGGGCTACACCTTC
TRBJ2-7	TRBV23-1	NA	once	CASSPPPGHSFYEQYF	TGCGCCAGCAGTCCCCCCCCCGGACATTCTTTCTACGAGCAGTACTTC
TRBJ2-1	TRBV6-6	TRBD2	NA	CASSYPTSGRTNEQFF	TGTGCCAGCAGTTACCCGACTAGCGGGAGGACAAATGAGCAGTTCTTC
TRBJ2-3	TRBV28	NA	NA	CASQVGKPDTQYF	TGTGCCAGCCAGGTCGGGAAACCAGATACGCAGTATTTT
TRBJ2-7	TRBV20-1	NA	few	CSARDGRGQYF	TGCAGTGCTAGAGATGGGCGGGGGCAGTACTTC
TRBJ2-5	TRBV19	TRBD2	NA	CASSVGLAGGETQYF	TGTGCCAGTAGTGTTGGGCTAGCGGGAGGTGAGACCCAGTACTTC
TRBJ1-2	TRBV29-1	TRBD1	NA	CSVDREGLGGYTF	TGCAGCGTGGACAGGGAAGGTTTAGGTGGCTACACCTTC
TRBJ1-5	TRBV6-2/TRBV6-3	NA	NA	CASSYWEYSNQPQHF	TGTGCCAGCAGTTATTGGGAGTATAGCAATCAGCCCCAGCATTTT
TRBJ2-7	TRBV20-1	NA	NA	CSARTGYEQYF	TGCAGTGCTAGGACAGGTTACGAGCAGTACTTC
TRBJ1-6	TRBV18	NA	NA	CASSRSAGFDRSPLHF	TGTGCCAGCTCCCGAAGTGCGGGGTTTGATCGTTCACCCCTCCACTTT
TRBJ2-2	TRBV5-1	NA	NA	CASSTTVGAGELFF	TGCGCCAGCAGCACCACGGTAGGGGCCGGGGAGCTGTTTTTT
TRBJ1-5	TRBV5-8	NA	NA	CASTLLLVRSNQPQHF	TGTGCCAGCACCCTTCTGCTGGTACGGAGCAATCAGCCCCAGCATTTT
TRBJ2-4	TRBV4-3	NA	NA	CASSQDLSLAKNIQYF	TGCGCCAGCAGCCAAGATCTTTCCCTAGCCAAAAACATTCAGTACTTC
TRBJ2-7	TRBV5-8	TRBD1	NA	CASSGTAGDRGFYEQYF	TGTGCCAGCAGCGGCACAGCGGGGGACAGGGGATTCTACGAGCAGTACTTC
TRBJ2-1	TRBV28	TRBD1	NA	CASSLSDRAYNEQFF	TGTGCCAGCAGTTTATCGGACAGGGCCTACAATGAGCAGTTCTTC
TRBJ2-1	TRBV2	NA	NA	CASSSRGSEQFF	TGTGCCAGCAGTAGTAGGGGGAGTGAGCAGTTCTTC
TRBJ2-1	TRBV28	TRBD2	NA	CASSSLWTSSYNEQFF	TGTGCCAGCAGTTCCCTCTGGACTAGCAGTTACAATGAGCAGTTCTTC